This T cell receptor (beta chain) was sequenced during a study of blood T cell repertoires in COVID-19. Overall study context: COVID-19 samples collected from the United States, Italy and Spain covered acute and convalescent phases. Sources were T cells, B-cell-depleted T cells, or PBMCs; the material itself was cDNA or gDNA.

In the authors' workflow: The authors estimated nucleated cell counts from reference gene primer amplification. Profiling relied on immunoSEQ multiplex PCR, and the TCRdb table lists in-frame clones only, not all of them. V, J and clone size are taken as reported in that table, and D and trimming were inferred from the DNA itself. The table shows tens of thousands of clones, with around 83% occurring only once. The specimen sequenced was peripheral blood. This clonotype was obtained from a woman aged 60-75 years with acute or convalescent COVID-19.

CDR3 coding DNA: TGTGCCTGGGCAGGATCTGGAAACACCATATATTTT. Encoded protein: CAWAGSGNTIYF. This chain connects TRBV30 to TRBJ1-3; no reliable D call. In germline, CDR1 is GTSNPN, CDR2 SVGIG (reference sequence). The CDR3 has 12 residues. Trimming removed 5 bases at V and 1 base at J, with 6 bases between.